Described below is a single T cell receptor beta chain sequence and its context. Its specificity is unknown. The method was immunoSEQ multiplex PCR; TCRdb's version includes in-frame clones alone and lacks a portion of them. This repertoire shows over 90,000 clones, approximately 95% found once; its top ten account for roughly 0.17%. The data derive from a study of OX40 agonist ivuxolimab in advanced cancers. Study findings and constraints: Clonal expansion in partial responders at 0.1-3.0 mg/kg ranked among the lowest.

Trimming took off 0 bases at V and 6 bases at J, with 17 bases between the two ends. CDR3 length: 17 residues. Germline-derived CDR1 and CDR2 are LGHNA and YNFKEQ. V is TRBV4-2 and J is TRBJ1-4, with D possibly TRBD1 on 6 matching bases. The sequence came from an adult with an advanced solid tumor such as melanoma, head and neck, liver or kidney cancer. Material: CD4+ or CD8+ T cells sorted from blood, obtained in a trial of the OX40 agonist ivuxolimab. In nucleotides, the CDR3 is TGTGCCAGCAGCCAAGATGGGTCGGGGGGCGGCTATGAAAAACTGTTTTTT. Translating gives CASSQDGSGGGYEKLFF.